This TCR beta chain was identified in a study of blood T cell repertoires in COVID-19 (dated by TCRdb to the early 2020s). Regarding the study in general: Collaborator samples came from the United States, Italy and Spain and covered acute and convalescent phases of COVID-19. The material from the prospective study consisted of cDNA or gDNA derived from T cells, B-cell-depleted T cells, or PBMCs. The dataset comprised deeply sampled blood TCRbeta repertoires from subjects exposed to, actively infected with, or recovered from COVID-19. The repertoires were released in a freely available public database meant as a resource for research on the immune response to SARS-CoV-2. The samples were drawn from two sources: the first 160 participants of the ongoing ImmuneRACE study, and about 1,300 subjects contributed by 6 global collaborators. Nearly every sample came with metadata listing a de-identified subject ID, COVID-19 status, age in years and sex. HLA class I and class II types, where available, came from metadata supplied by the sample provider rather than from assay-based typing.

V loses 0 bases, J loses 4 bases, and the germline ends lie 11 bases apart. CDR1 SGHRS and CDR2 YFSETQ were looked up in the germline V gene. From its cysteine to its phenylalanine, the CDR3 spans 14 amino acids. Of all the DNA, just the CDR3 is kept, 42 bases in frame from base 1. This clone was found once. Its antigen is unknown. It has no much larger one-base neighbor in the sample; base qualities were not kept. Findings and caveats that apply to the study as a whole: Clinical and demographic metadata were provided uncurated, with the amount varying by source and participant.

Whole blood was collected in K2EDTA tubes by collaborating institutions according to the institutions' own protocols. Collaborator samples were shipped for TCRbeta analysis as frozen whole blood, isolated PBMCs, or DNA extracted from either sample type. The immunoSEQ Assay, a bias-controlled multiplex PCR, was used to amplify TCRbeta CDR3 regions from genomic DNA. The original methods were these. The number of nucleated cells in each sample was estimated from the amplification of reference gene primers within the assay. To quantify the absolute abundance of each unique TCRbeta CDR3 rearrangement, sequence reads were collapsed and filtered. For each sample, productive Simpson clonality was calculated as the square root of Simpson's diversity index over productive rearrangements. TCRdb holds this immuneACCESS table with in-frame rearrangements only. Some clones are missing; in checked studies, unresolved V genes explain under half, and the rest has no known cause. V and J calls plus clone size are reproduced from that table; the DNA served to infer D and trimming. Present in this sample are around 160,000 clones, 90% of which were seen just once. The top ten clones comprise about a sixth of the sample.

This TCR came from a man aged 60-69 years with active or convalescent COVID-19. Material: peripheral blood. The chain is made from TRBV5-1 and TRBJ2-7, with the identity of the D gene unclear. The CDR3 in this case is CASSLGTELYEQYF. The sequence in DNA is TGCGCCAGCAGCTTGGGAACGGAGCTATACGAGCAGTACTTC.